This T cell receptor (beta chain) stems from a study of blood T cell repertoires in COVID-19. In the original processing: Estimation of nucleated cell counts was performed using reference gene primer amplification. Data came from immunoSEQ multiplex PCR; TCRdb stores just in-frame clones and leaves some out. V and J calls plus clone size are reproduced from that table; the DNA served to infer D and trimming. The sample consists of approximately 270,000 clones, about 80% of them appearing once. CDR1 is SGHAT, CDR2 FQNNGV, per germline. This CDR3 contains 17 residues. The ends lost 5 bases at V and 7 bases at J; junction bases unmatched: 14.

The TCR sequence derives from a man of 80 years or more with acute or convalescent COVID-19. The chain carries TRBV11-2 and TRBJ1-5; 10 nucleotides match TRBD1. Sequenced: peripheral blood. The CDR3: CASSPGTGAFSKQPQHF. CDR3 sequence (DNA): TGTGCCAGCAGCCCTGGGACAGGGGCGTTTTCAAAGCAGCCCCAGCATTTT.